This T cell receptor beta chain stems from a study of blood T cell repertoires in COVID-19. Germline V gene data show CDR1 as SGHRS and CDR2 as YFSETQ. Unmatched junction bases numbered 12, after V lost 0 bases and J lost 5 bases. This CDR3 contains 17 residues. Repertoires were generated with immunoSEQ multiplex PCR, while TCRdb's copy carries only in-frame clones and drops some. The repertoire consists of some 200,000 clones, with 88% occurring once and the leading ten covering 2.5% to 3%. The TCR originated in a woman aged 25 to 39 who had recovered from COVID-19. The chain combines TRBV5-1 with TRBJ2-3; 7 bases line up with TRBD2. The sample consisted of PBMCs or T cells enriched from blood (not recorded which). The CDR3 nucleotides read TGCGCCAGCAGCTTGGTATTCCAGCGGGGAATAATAGATACGCAGTATTTT. Its translation: CASSLVFQRGIIDTQYF.